The 14 T cell receptor beta chains given below trace back to one sample, sequenced in a study of T cell responses to AZD1222 COVID-19 vaccine. Generated by immunoSEQ multiplex PCR, the TCRdb table keeps only in-frame clones and is missing some. The sample records around 120,000 clones, 92% being singletons. Sample: peripheral blood, taken on day 0 of AZD1222 vaccination. Receptors were obtained from an adult in good health.

This clone occurred once. V gene TRBV19 combines with J gene TRBJ2-3; tentatively, D is TRBD2 (6 bases). Germline CDR1 reads LNHDA; CDR2 reads SQIVND (reference sequence). V lost 3 bases, J lost 3 bases, and 13 bases lay in between. The CDR3 contains 15 residues. The CDR3 here is CASSIWRERTDTQYF. CDR3 nucleotide sequence: TGTGCCAGTAGTATTTGGCGGGAAAGGACAGATACGCAGTATTTT. The whole variable domain, filled in from reference TRBV19 and TRBJ2-3, reads DGGITQSPKYLFRKEGQNVTLSCEQNLNHDAMYWYRQDPGQGLRLIYYSQIVNDFQKGDIAEGYSVSREKKESFPLTVTSAQKNPTAFYLCASSIWRERTDTQYFGPGTRLTVL.

V and J are TRBV12-3 or TRBV12-4 and TRBJ1-2; D is possibly TRBD1 (5 bases). Trimming shortened V by 6 bases and J by 12 bases, and 20 bases separated the two germline ends. CDR3 length equals 13 residues. The CDR3 coding sequence is TGTGCCAGCAGCCCCTGGCTACGGGGGGGAGACACCTTC. Translation: CASSPWLRGGDTF.

The genes are TRBV6-2 or TRBV6-3 and TRBJ1-1; D remains unclear. V was shortened by 2 bases and J by 0 bases, with 13 bases between the two germline ends. The CDR3 sequence is 16 residues long. Germline loops: CDR1 MNHEY, CDR2 SVGEGT. The CDR3 loop is CASSYHEGRMNTEAFF. DNA for the CDR3: TGTGCCAGCAGTTACCATGAAGGACGGATGAACACTGAAGCTTTCTTT.

The sample holds a few counts of this clone. The chain carries TRBV3-1 (or the pseudogene TRBV3-2) and TRBJ2-1; TRBD2 agrees at 9 bases. Germline CDR1 LGHDT, CDR2 YNNKEL (reference sequence). The CDR3 contains 15 residues. Trimming removed 1 base from V and 5 bases from J; junction bases left unmatched: 3. CDR3 nucleotide sequence: TGTGCCAGCAGCCAAGGACAGCGGGGGGACAATGAGCAGTTCTTC. It yields the protein CASSQGQRGDNEQFF.

The CDR3 is CASSLALTVAPEAFF. CDR3 in DNA: TGTGCCAGCAGCTTAGCTTTGACAGTTGCCCCAGAGGCTTTCTTT. This chain joins TRBV7-6 and TRBJ1-1, with TRBD1 as a possible D gene (5 bases). The CDR3 is made up of 15 amino acids. The germline V and J ends were trimmed by 0 bases and 11 bases, with 19 bases remaining between them. Looked up from germline, CDR1 is SGHVS and CDR2 is FNYEAQ.

V usage is TRBV6-2 or TRBV6-3 and J usage is TRBJ1-5; 11 nucleotides agree with TRBD1. CDR1 MNHEY and CDR2 SVGEGT come from the germline V gene. V lost 6 bases to trimming and J lost 3 bases; unmatched junction nucleotides: 7. The CDR3 is 16 amino acids. The CDR3 sequence is CASSRRDRGFNQPQHF. Written as DNA, the CDR3 is TGTGCCAGCAGCCGTAGGGACAGGGGGTTCAATCAGCCCCAGCATTTT.

This clone has only one observation. This chain uses TRBV7-2 with TRBJ1-5; D remains ambiguous. This CDR3 spans 13 amino acids. Trimming removed 3 bases at V and 7 bases at J, with 10 bases between. Per germline, CDR1 SGHTA and CDR2 FQGNSA. The CDR3 reads CASSFRGEQPQHF. The CDR3 region has the DNA TGTGCCAGCAGCTTTCGGGGTGAACAGCCCCAGCATTTT.

V is TRBV6-2 or TRBV6-3 and J is TRBJ1-2; 8 bases fit TRBD1. Losses at the gene ends were 6 bases for V and 1 base for J; bases not matched to a gene: 10. CDR1 and CDR2 from the germline V gene are MNHEY and SVGEGT. CDR3 length: 16 residues. CDR3 in DNA: TGTGCCAGCAGCGCGTGGAGGACAGGGATTAACTATGGCTACACCTTC. Protein sequence: CASSAWRTGINYGYTF.

The gene calls are TRBV4-1 and TRBJ1-2; 11 bases line up with TRBD1. CDR3 size: 16 residues. Germline CDR1 reads MGHRA; CDR2 reads YSYEKL. V trimming: 0 bases; J trimming: 4 bases; junction bases outside the gene matches: 4. CDR3 amino acids: CASSQDGQGAFYGYTF. In DNA form, the CDR3 reads TGCGCCAGCAGCCAAGACGGACAGGGGGCTTTCTATGGCTACACCTTC.

The DNA of the CDR3 is TGCGCCAGCAGCCAAGTTTCCGGGTCAAACTATGGCTACACCTTC. It is translated as CASSQVSGSNYGYTF. The rearrangement joins TRBV4-1 to TRBJ1-2; D is undetermined. V was pared by 1 base and J by 2 bases, with 11 bases between. CDR1 MGHRA and CDR2 YSYEKL come from the germline V gene. The CDR3 runs 15 residues.

Only one count was recorded for this clone. The rearrangement links TRBV7-6 to TRBJ2-3; D possibly corresponds to TRBD1 (6 bases). Trimming left V 5 bases short and J 2 bases short, with 17 bases between. The CDR3 runs 16 residues. Germline lookup yields CDR1 SGHVS and CDR2 FNYEAQ. The CDR3 is CASSRSQDRVTDTQYF. The CDR3 coding sequence is TGTGCCAGCAGCCGAAGCCAGGACAGAGTCACAGATACGCAGTATTTT.

This clone was seen only once. V and J are TRBV2 and TRBJ2-3; the D is unclear. Trimming removed 4 bases from V and 6 bases from J, with 11 bases in between. This CDR3 spans 13 amino acids. Germline CDR1 SNHLY, CDR2 FYNNEI. This CDR3 reads CASSVGELDTQYF. The CDR3 nucleotides read TGTGCCAGCAGTGTCGGTGAGTTGGATACGCAGTATTTT.

The V and J genes are TRBV7-6 and TRBJ2-1; tentatively, D is TRBD1 (5 bases). Deletions cut 1 base from V and 5 bases from J, with 9 bases between. CDR1 and CDR2 (germline): SGHVS, FNYEAQ. The CDR3 runs to 14 residues. The CDR3 reads CASSLGQDNNEQFF. The DNA of the CDR3 is TGTGCCAGCAGCTTAGGGCAGGACAACAATGAGCAGTTCTTC.

For the CDR3, the DNA is TGCAGTGCTAGTGAGCCGTTCCGTTACGAGCAGTACTTC. Protein product: CSASEPFRYEQYF. The chain has TRBV20-1 and TRBJ2-7; D gene uncertain. This CDR3 is built from 13 residues. V dropped 3 bases and J dropped 4 bases, with 13 bases sitting between them. Germline loops: CDR1 DFQATT, CDR2 SNEGSKA (reference sequence).